This T cell receptor beta chain was identified in a study of PD-1 blockade in mismatch repair-deficient tumors. Study summary: All were previously treated, progressing patients with 11 to 13 mismatch repair-deficient cancer types.

Findings and caveats of the study: Rapid post-treatment expansion, then contraction, generally preceding radiologic response, marked tumor-resident clones.

PCR or immunohistochemistry showed mismatch repair deficiency in every enrolled patient. Three pembrolizumab responders had their TCRs sequenced. Using immunoSEQ multiplex PCR, the repertoire was profiled, and TCRdb retains in-frame clones only, with some absent. The sample lists tens of thousands of clones, under 85% occurring once. Details on this clone: The antigen is unknown.

CDR1 is SNHLY and CDR2 is FYNNEI in the germline V gene. After removal of 6 bases from V and 6 bases from J, the junction contained 7 bases not matched to a gene. The CDR3 runs to 13 residues. The genes are TRBV2 and TRBJ2-7, with 8 bases fitting TRBD1. The sequence derives from an adult with mismatch repair-deficient cancer. Here the sequenced sample was peripheral blood, taken 12 weeks after starting pembrolizumab. The CDR3 loop reads CASRAWTGPEQYF. The CDR3 nucleotides read TGTGCCAGCAGAGCCTGGACAGGGCCCGAGCAGTACTTC.